The 4 T cell receptor beta chains below come from one sample, sequenced in a study of blood T cell repertoires in COVID-19. TCRdb's table, derived via immunoSEQ multiplex PCR, lists solely in-frame clones and lacks some. The table has under 150,000 clones, around four fifths seen once. The material sequenced was peripheral blood. Receptors were obtained from a human donor in a cohort sampled during active COVID-19.

This clone was found once. This chain links TRBV10-3 with TRBJ1-4; 10 positions match TRBD1. The CDR3 contains 13 residues. Germline assignment: CDR1 ENHRY and CDR2 SYGVKD. V was clipped by 6 bases and J by 5 bases; unmatched bases: 0. The CDR3: CAIRGQGNEKLFF. The CDR3 coding sequence is TGTGCCATCAGGGGACAGGGGAATGAAAAACTGTTTTTT.

The rearrangement uses TRBV30 and TRBJ1-6; 8 nucleotides align to TRBD1. With 3 bases clipped from V and 7 bases from J, the junction kept 8 bases outside the gene matches. The CDR3 consists of 15 residues. Germline loops: CDR1 GTSNPN, CDR2 SVGIG (reference sequence). CDR3 region: CAWRSQGARNSPLHF. CDR3 in DNA: TGTGCCTGGAGGTCGCAGGGGGCGCGAAATTCACCCCTCCACTTT.

The CDR3 nucleotides are TGTGCCAGCAGCTTAGGTGGGGGCGGTGAAAAACTGTTTTTT. Amino acid sequence: CASSLGGGGEKLFF. This chain uses TRBV7-9 with TRBJ1-4, with a tentative D call TRBD1 (6 bases). This CDR3 is 14 amino acids long. Looked up from germline, CDR1 is SEHNR and CDR2 is FQNEAQ (reference sequence). V was shortened by 1 base and J by 7 bases, with 10 bases between the two germline ends.

CDR3 bases: TGTGCCTGTACCGGGACACAGAACACCGGGGAGCTGTTTTTT. Translating gives CACTGTQNTGELFF. This sequence joins TRBV30 and TRBJ2-2, with a tentative D call TRBD1 (6 bases). CDR3 length equals 14 residues. The V gene's germline CDR1 is GTSNPN and CDR2 SVGIG (reference sequence). V lost 6 bases to trimming and J lost 1 base, with 12 bases between them. The full variable domain, with the rest looked up from reference TRBV30 and TRBJ2-2, is SQTIHQWPATLVQPVGSPLSLECTVEGTSNPNLYWYRQAAGRGLQLLFYSVGIGQISSEVPQNLSASRPQDRQFILSSKKLLLSDSGFYLCACTGTQNTGELFFGEGSRLTVL.